This T cell receptor beta chain was recovered during a study of blood T cells in healthy people across ages. A second PCR of about 7 to 12 cycles used a sample-barcoded 5' primer and a J-beta primer mix. One entry per CDR3 protein results from TCRdb running MiXCR on the 5' RACE reads. The table includes about 1.8 million distinct CDR3 sequences, 40% to 55% detected once. V was cut by 4 bases and J by 0 bases, with 10 bases left in between. The CDR3 loop spans 16 amino acids. CDR1 is MDHEN, CDR2 SYDVKM, per germline. The gene calls are TRBV28 and TRBJ2-6, with a tentative D call TRBD2 (5 bases). Specimen: blood. This clonotype was obtained from a woman aged 40 to 49 in good health. CDR3: CASSSGTSSGANVLTF. The CDR3 DNA follows: TGTGCCAGCAGTTCGGGAACGTCCTCTGGGGCCAACGTCCTGACTTTC.